This T cell receptor (beta chain) originates from a study of blood T cell repertoires in COVID-19. For the study at large: PBMCs, B-cell-depleted T cells, or T cells provided the cDNA or gDNA that made up the material.

This CDR3 contains 17 residues. After removal of 6 bases from V and 6 bases from J, the junction contained 16 bases not matched to a gene. Germline V gene data show CDR1 as SGHTA and CDR2 as FQGNSA. Categorization into cohorts depended on clinical history that participants reported. The method was immunoSEQ multiplex PCR; TCRdb's version includes in-frame clones alone and lacks a portion of them. The repertoire consists of about 320,000 clones, with 65% to 90% occurring once and the leading ten covering 8% to 13%. This clone is deemed medium-sized. Material: PBMCs or T cells enriched from blood (not recorded which). The TCR was taken from a woman aged 18 to 35 who had recovered from COVID-19. The V call is TRBV7-2, the J call TRBJ1-1, with 10 bases lining up with TRBD1. Here the CDR3 DNA reads TGTGCCAGCAGGGATACTTCGGGACAGGGGTTTAAGGCTGAAGCTTTCTTT. Its protein is CASRDTSGQGFKAEAFF.